This TCR beta chain was sequenced for a study of molecular identifiers for immune sequencing clone quantification. In this sample, this clonotype turned up a few times. This CDR3 spans 15 amino acids. The V gene end was trimmed by 0 bases and the J gene end by 5 bases; junction bases not matched to a gene: 3. The germline V gene encodes CDR1 MNHEY and CDR2 SVGAGI. For naive CD8 T cells, sorting used the CD8+CD4-CCR7+CD45RA+ phenotype. TCRdb re-analysed the PCR reads in MiXCR, keeping a single row per CDR3 protein. The sample includes 300,000 to 400,000 distinct CDR3 sequences, about 21% seen only once; the top ten take more than 0.8%.

The TCR comes from a human donor in good health. Some libraries in this study had Jurkat cell RNA spiked in. The chain links TRBV6-5 to TRBJ1-1; 10 positions agree with TRBD1. Sequenced sample: naive CD8+ T cells from blood, with Jurkat cell RNA spiked in. Specified subset: FACS-sorted CD8+CD4-CCR7+CD45RA+ naive T cells. CDR3 sequence (DNA): TGTGCCAGCAGTTACTCGCGGACAGGGGGGACTGAAGCTTTCTTT. Its protein product is CASSYSRTGGTEAFF.